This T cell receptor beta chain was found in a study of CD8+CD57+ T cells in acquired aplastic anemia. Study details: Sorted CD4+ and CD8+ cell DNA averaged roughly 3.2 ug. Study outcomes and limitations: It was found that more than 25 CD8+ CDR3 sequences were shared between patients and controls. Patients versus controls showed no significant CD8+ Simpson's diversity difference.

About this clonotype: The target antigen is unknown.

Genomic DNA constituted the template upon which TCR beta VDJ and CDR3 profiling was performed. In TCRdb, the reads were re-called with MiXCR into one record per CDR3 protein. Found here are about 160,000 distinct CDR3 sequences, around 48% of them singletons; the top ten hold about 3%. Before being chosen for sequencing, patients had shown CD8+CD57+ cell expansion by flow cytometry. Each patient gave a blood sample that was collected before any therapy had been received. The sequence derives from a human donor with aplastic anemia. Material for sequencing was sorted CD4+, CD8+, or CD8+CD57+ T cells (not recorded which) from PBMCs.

The CDR3 region is CASSLEPSEETQYF. The CDR3 DNA follows: TGTGCCAGCAGCTTAGAACCCAGCGAAGAGACCCAGTACTTC. The J gene is TRBJ2-5, the V gene TRBV7-3; unclear D gene. V dropped 2 bases and J dropped 3 bases, with 10 bases sitting between them. There are 14 residues in the CDR3. CDR1 SGHTA and CDR2 FQGTGA come from the germline V gene.